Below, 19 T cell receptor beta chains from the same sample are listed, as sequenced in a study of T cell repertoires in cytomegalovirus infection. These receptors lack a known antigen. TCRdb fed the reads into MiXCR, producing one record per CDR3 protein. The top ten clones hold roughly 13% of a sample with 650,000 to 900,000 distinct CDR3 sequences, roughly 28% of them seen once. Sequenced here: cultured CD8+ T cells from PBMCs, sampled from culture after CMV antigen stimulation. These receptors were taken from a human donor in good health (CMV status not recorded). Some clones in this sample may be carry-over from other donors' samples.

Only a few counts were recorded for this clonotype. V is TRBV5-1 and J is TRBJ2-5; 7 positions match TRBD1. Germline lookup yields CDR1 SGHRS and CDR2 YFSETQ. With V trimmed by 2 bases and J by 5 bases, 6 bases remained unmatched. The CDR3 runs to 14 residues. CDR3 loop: CASSLPDRAETQYF. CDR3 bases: TGCGCCAGCAGCTTACCCGACAGGGCTGAGACCCAGTACTTC.

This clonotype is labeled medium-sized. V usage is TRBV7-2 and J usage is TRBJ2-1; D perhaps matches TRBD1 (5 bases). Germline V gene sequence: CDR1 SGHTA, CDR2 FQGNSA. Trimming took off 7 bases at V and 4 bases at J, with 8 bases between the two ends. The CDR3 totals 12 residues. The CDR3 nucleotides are TGTGCCAGCAAGCAGGGATACAATGAGCAGTTCTTC. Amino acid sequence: CASKQGYNEQFF.

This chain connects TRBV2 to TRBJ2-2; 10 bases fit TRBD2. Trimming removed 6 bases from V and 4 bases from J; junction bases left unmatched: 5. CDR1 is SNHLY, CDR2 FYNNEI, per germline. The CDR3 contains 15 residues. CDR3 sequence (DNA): TGTGCCAGCAGCACTAGCGGGGATGGCACCGGGGAGCTGTTTTTT. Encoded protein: CASSTSGDGTGELFF.

Written as DNA, the CDR3 is TGTGCCAGCAGCAACCGGGACTCCCACACCGGGGAGCTGTTTTTT. Its translation: CASSNRDSHTGELFF. The rearrangement joins TRBV7-9 to TRBJ2-2, with D tentatively TRBD2 (6 bases). Per the germline V gene, CDR1 is SEHNR and CDR2 is FQNEAQ (reference sequence). CDR3 length: 15 residues. V lost 5 bases, J lost 3 bases, and 13 bases lay in between. Based on the CDR3 plus reference TRBV7-9 and TRBJ2-2, the full variable domain is DTGVSQNPRHKITKRGQNVTFRCDPISEHNRLYWYRQTLGQGPEFLTYFQNEAQLEKSRLLSDRFSAERPKGSFSTLEIQRTEQGDSAMYLCASSNRDSHTGELFFGEGSRLTVL.

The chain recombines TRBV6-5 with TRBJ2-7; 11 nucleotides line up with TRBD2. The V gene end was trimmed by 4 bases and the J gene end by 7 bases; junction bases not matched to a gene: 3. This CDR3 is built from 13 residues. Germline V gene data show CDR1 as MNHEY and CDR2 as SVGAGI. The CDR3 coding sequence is TGTGCCAGCAGTTCTAGCGGGGGGCAGGAGCAGTACGTC. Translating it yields CASSSSGGQEQYV.

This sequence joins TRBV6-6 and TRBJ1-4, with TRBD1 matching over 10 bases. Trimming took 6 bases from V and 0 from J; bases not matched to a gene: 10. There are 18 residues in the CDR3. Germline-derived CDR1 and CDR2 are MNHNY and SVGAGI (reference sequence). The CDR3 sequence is CASRPPGTGEATNEKLFF. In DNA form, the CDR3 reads TGTGCCAGCAGACCCCCCGGGACAGGGGAGGCAACTAATGAAAAACTGTTTTTT.

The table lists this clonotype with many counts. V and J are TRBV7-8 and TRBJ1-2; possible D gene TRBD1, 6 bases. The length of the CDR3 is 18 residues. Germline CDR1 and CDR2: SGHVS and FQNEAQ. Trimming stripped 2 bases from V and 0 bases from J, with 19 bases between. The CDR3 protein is CASSLYRDILGANYGYTF. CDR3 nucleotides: TGTGCCAGCAGCTTATACCGGGACATACTCGGAGCTAACTATGGCTACACCTTC.

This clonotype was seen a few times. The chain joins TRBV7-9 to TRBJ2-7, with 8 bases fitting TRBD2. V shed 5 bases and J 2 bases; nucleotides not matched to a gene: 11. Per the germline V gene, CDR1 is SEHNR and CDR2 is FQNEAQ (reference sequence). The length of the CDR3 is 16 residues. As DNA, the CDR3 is TGTGCCAGCAGCCCTCCGGGCGGGGGGTCTGCCTACGAGCAGTACTTC. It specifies CASSPPGGGSAYEQYF.

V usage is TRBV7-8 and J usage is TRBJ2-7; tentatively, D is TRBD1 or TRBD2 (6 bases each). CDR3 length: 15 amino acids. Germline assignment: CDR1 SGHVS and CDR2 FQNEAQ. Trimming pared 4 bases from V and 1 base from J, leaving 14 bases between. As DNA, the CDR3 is TGTGCCAGCAGCTCTGACAGGAGGGGATCCTACGAGCAGTACGTC. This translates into CASSSDRRGSYEQYV.

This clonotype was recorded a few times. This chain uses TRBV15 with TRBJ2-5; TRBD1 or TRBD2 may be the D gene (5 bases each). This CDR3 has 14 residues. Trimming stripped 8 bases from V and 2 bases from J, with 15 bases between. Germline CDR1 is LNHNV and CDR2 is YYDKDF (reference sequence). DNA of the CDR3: TGTGCCACCCACCGGGACCCAGAGCAAGAGACCCAGTACTTC. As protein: CATHRDPEQETQYF.

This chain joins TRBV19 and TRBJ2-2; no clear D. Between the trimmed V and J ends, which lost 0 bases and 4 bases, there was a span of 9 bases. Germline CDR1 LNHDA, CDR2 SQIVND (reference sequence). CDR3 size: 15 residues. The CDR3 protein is CASSIDPPPTGELFF. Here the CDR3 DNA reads TGTGCCAGTAGTATAGATCCCCCCCCCACCGGGGAGCTGTTTTTT.

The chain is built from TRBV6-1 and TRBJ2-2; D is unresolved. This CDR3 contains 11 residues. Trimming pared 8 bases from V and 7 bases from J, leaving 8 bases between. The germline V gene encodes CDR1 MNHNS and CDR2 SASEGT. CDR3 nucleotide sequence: TGTGCCAGCCTCGGTGGCGGGGAGCTGTTTTTT. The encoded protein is CASLGGGELFF.

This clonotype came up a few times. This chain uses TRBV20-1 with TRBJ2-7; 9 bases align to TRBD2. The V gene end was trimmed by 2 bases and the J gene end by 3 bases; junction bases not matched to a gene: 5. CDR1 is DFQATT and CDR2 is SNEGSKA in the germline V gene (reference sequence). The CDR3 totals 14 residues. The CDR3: CSARSGGTVYEQYF. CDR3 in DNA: TGCAGTGCTAGAAGCGGGGGGACGGTCTACGAGCAGTACTTC.

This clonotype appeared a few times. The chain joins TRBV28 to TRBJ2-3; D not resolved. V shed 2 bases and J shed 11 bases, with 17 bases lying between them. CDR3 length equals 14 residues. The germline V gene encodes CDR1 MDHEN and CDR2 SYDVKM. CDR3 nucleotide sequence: TGTGCCAGCAGTTTAGACGACTCCTTAGGAATGCAGTATTTT. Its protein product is CASSLDDSLGMQYF.

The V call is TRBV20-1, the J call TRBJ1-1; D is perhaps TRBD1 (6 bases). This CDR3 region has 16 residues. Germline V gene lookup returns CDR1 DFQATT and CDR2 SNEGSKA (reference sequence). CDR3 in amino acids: CSTGPGENGMNTEAFF. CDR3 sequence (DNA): TGCTCCACTGGTCCAGGGGAAAACGGGATGAACACTGAAGCTTTCTTT.

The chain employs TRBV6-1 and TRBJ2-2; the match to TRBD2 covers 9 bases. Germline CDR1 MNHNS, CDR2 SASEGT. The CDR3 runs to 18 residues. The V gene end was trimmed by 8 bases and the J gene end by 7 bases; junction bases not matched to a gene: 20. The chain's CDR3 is CASPSSSGGPWNDGELFF. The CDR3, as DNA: TGTGCCAGCCCAAGCTCAAGCGGGGGGCCCTGGAACGACGGGGAGCTGTTTTTT.

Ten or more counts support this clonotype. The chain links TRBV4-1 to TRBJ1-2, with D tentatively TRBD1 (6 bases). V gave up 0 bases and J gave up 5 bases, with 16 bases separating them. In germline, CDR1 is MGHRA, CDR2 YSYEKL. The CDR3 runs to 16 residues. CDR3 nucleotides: TGCGCCAGCAGCCAAGAGGCAGGGGTGGTGGGTTATGGCTACACCTTC. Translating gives CASSQEAGVVGYGYTF.

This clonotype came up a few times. The chain's CDR3 is CASSLVAGAGNEQFF. The CDR3 region has the DNA TGTGCCAGCAGCTTAGTAGCGGGGGCAGGGAATGAGCAGTTCTTC. The chain has TRBV7-6 and TRBJ2-1; 9 bases fit TRBD2. CDR1 SGHVS and CDR2 FNYEAQ come from the germline V gene. V lost 1 base, J lost 7 bases, and 5 bases stayed unmatched. CDR3 length: 15 residues.

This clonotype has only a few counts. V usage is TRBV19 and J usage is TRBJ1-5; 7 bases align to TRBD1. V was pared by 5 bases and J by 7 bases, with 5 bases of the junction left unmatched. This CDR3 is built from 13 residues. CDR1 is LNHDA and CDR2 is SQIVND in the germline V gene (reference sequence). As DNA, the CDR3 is TGTGCCAGTAGTCCGACAGGGAGGCAGCCCCAGCATTTT. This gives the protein CASSPTGRQPQHF.